The following is a TCR beta chain sequence with its context. This sample is drawn from a study of blood T cell repertoires in COVID-19. In Seattle, patients joined the study during active infection and were tracked longitudinally. Data came from immunoSEQ multiplex PCR; TCRdb stores just in-frame clones and leaves some out. The sample contains 450,000 or so clones, approximately 90% of which appear only once. The junction had 1 base not matched to a gene; V was cut back by 7 bases and J by 1 base. Germline CDR1 is SNHLY and CDR2 is FYNNEI. The CDR3 extends over 13 amino acids. This sequence originates from a man between 18 and 35 years old with COVID-19, enrolled during active disease. The chain joins TRBV2 to TRBJ2-5, with TRBD1 matching over 9 bases. The specimen was peripheral blood. The CDR3 loop reads CASKDRGQETQYF. DNA for the CDR3: TGTGCCAGCAAGGACAGGGGCCAAGAGACCCAGTACTTC.